The T cell receptor beta chain described here comes from a study of response to subunit inactivated influenza vaccine. Trimming took 7 bases from V and 7 from J, leaving 9 bases between them. Per the germline V gene, CDR1 is MNHEY and CDR2 is SMNVEV (reference sequence). The CDR3 extends over 11 amino acids. With respect to this clonotype: The antigen is undetermined.

TCRdb independently ran MiXCR on the RT-PCR reads; one entry per CDR3 protein. The data show under 200,000 distinct CDR3 sequences, with roughly 10% seen just once and roughly 36% held by the top ten. Regarding the study as a whole: Authors suggested each seasonal flu vaccination may recruit only limited numbers of new T cells.

This chain links TRBV27 with TRBJ2-3; no clear D gene. This receptor was obtained from a man aged 50-75 years who received an inactivated influenza vaccine. The starting material was CD8+ T cells sorted from PBMCs, obtained 23 to 25 months after vaccination. The CDR3 bases are TGTGCCAGCATCGGGCCGTATACGCAGTATTTT. Translation gives CASIGPYTQYF.